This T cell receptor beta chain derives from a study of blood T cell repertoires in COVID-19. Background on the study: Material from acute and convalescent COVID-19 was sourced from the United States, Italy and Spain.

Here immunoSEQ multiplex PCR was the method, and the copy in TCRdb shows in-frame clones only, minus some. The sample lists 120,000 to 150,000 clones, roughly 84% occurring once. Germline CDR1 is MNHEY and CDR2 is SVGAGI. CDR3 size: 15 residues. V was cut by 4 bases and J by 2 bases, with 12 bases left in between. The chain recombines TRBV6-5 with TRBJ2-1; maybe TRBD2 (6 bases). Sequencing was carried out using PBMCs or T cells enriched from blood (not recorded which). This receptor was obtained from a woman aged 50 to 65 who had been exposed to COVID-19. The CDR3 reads CASSSVLAAYNEQFF. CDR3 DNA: TGTGCCAGCAGTTCCGTTTTAGCGGCCTACAATGAGCAGTTCTTC.